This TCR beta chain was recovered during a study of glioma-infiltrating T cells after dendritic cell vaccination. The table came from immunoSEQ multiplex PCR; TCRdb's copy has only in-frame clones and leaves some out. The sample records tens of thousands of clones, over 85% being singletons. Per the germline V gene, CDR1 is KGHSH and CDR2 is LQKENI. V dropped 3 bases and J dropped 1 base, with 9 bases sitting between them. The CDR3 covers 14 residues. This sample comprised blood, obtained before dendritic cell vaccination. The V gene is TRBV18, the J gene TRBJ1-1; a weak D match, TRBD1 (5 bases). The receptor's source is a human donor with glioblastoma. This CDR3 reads CASSPGRGNTEAFF. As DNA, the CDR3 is TGTGCCAGCTCACCGGGAAGGGGGAACACTGAAGCTTTCTTT.